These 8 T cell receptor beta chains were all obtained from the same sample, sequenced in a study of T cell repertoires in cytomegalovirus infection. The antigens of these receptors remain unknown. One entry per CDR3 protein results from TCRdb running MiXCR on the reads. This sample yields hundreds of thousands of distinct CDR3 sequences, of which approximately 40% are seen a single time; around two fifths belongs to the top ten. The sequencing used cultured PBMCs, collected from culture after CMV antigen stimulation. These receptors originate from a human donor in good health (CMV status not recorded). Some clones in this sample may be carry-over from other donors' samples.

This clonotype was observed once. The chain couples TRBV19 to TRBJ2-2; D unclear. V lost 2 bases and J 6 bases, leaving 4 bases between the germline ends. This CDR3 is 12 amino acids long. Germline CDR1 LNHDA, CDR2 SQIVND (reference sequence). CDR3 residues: CASSIPPGELFF. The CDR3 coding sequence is TGTGCCAGTAGTATACCGCCCGGGGAGCTGTTTTTT.

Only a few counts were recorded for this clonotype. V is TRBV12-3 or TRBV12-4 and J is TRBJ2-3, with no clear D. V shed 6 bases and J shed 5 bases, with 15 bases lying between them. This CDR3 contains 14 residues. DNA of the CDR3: TGTGCCAGCAGCTCCGACTGGAGTTTAGATACGCAGTATTTT. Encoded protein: CASSSDWSLDTQYF.

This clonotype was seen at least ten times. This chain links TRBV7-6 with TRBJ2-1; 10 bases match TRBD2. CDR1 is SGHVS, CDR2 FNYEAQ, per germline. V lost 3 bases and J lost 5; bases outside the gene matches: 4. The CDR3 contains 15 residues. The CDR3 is CASSFSGGPNNEQFF. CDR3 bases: TGTGCCAGCAGCTTTAGCGGGGGGCCCAACAATGAGCAGTTCTTC. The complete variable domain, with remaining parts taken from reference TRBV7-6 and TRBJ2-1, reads GAGVSQSPRYKVTKRGQDVALRCDPISGHVSLYWYRQALGQGPEFLTYFNYEAQQDKSGLPNDRFSAERPEGSISTLTIQRTEQRDSAMYRCASSFSGGPNNEQFFGPGTRLTVL.

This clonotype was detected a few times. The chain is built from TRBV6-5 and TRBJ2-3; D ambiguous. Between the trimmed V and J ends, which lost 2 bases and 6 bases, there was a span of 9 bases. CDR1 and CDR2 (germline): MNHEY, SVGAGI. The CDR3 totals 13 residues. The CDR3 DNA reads TGTGCCAGCAGTTACCACAAGGCTGATACGCAGTATTTT. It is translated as CASSYHKADTQYF.

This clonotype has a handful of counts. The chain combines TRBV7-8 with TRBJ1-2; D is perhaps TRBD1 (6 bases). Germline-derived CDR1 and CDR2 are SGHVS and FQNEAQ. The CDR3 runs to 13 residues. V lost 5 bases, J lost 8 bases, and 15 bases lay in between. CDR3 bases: TGTGCCAGCAGCGCCACAGGGAATTTAGGCTACACCTTC. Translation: CASSATGNLGYTF.

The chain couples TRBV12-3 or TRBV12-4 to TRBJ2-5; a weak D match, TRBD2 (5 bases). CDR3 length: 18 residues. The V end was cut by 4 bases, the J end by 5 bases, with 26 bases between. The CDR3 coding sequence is TGTGCCAGCAGTTCCCTCGAACCGGGATCCCCCGGTAGGGAGACCCAGTACTTC. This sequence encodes CASSSLEPGSPGRETQYF.

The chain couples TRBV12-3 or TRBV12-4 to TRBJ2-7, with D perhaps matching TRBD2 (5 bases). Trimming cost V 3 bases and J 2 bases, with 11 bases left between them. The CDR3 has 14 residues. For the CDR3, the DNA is TGTGCCAGCAGTTTGACTAATTCCCCCTACGAGCAGTACTTC. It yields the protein CASSLTNSPYEQYF.

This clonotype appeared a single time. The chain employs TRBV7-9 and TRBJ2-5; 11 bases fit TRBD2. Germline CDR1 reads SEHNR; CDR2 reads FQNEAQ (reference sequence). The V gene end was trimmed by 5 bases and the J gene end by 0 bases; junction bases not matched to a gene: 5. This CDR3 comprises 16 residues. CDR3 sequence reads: CASSPRLAGNQETQYF. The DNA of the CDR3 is TGTGCCAGCAGCCCGAGACTAGCGGGGAACCAAGAGACCCAGTACTTC.